This T cell receptor (beta chain) comes out of a study of blood T cell repertoires in COVID-19. Study information: Some COVID-19 samples were acute and others convalescent; all came from the United States, Italy and Spain. PBMCs, B-cell-depleted T cells, or T cells were the source of the cDNA or gDNA that made up the material.

CDR1 is LGHDT, CDR2 YNNKEL, per germline (reference sequence). Unmatched junction bases numbered 4, after V lost 1 base and J lost 6 bases. The CDR3 spans 15 residues. Libraries were prepared by immunoSEQ multiplex PCR; TCRdb keeps only in-frame clonotypes and omits some of them. The sample lists about 170,000 clones, around 87% occurring once. Seattle patient enrollment occurred during active infection, with longitudinal follow-up thereafter. The chain joins TRBV3-1 (or the pseudogene TRBV3-2) to TRBJ2-1, with 9 bases that match TRBD1. This TCR came from a woman over 75 with COVID-19, enrolled during active disease. Sequences were obtained from peripheral blood. CDR3 DNA: TGTGCCAGCAGCCAAGGGACAGGGGTAATCAATGAGCAGTTCTTC. Its translation is CASSQGTGVINEQFF.